These 16 T cell receptor beta chains came from one sample sequenced in a study of technical replicates of blood from a few donors (dated by TCRdb to 2015 to 2018). The library was built by means of the immunoSEQ multiplex PCR assay. The table comes from immuneACCESS by way of TCRdb, which keeps in-frame sequences with V and J called. Part of the clones is missing from these tables; in studies checked, under half for an unresolved V gene and the rest for unknown reasons. The sample data list 87,000 or so clones, and roughly 94% of these were observed just once. 0.34% of the sample lies in the top ten. Sequencing was done on a sample of T cells isolated from PBMCs. The source is a human donor in good health.

The rearrangement joins TRBV6-5 to TRBJ2-5, with a possible D match to TRBD2 (6 bases). Deletions cut 4 bases from V and 2 bases from J, with 8 bases between. From germline, CDR1 is MNHEY and CDR2 SVGAGI. CDR3 size: 13 residues. CDR3 nucleotide sequence: TGTGCCAGCAGTTCTAGCGAACAAGAGACCCAGTACTTC. Protein product: CASSSSEQETQYF.

This sequence joins TRBV29-1 and TRBJ2-6; TRBD1 aligns across 7 bases. Trimming cost V 1 base and J 2 bases; bases outside gene matches: 2. Germline values: CDR1 SQVTM, CDR2 ANQGSEA. This CDR3 region has 15 residues. Here the CDR3 reads CSVEGTGPGANVLTF. In DNA form, the CDR3 reads TGCAGCGTTGAAGGGACAGGACCTGGGGCCAACGTCCTGACTTTC.

The chain links TRBV27 to TRBJ2-1, with D perhaps TRBD1 (6 bases). CDR1 MNHEY and CDR2 SMNVEV come from the germline V gene (reference sequence). CDR3 size: 13 residues. V was pared by 1 base and J by 6 bases, with 7 bases between. The CDR3 DNA reads TGTGCCAGCAGTTTATTCAGGGGCAATGAGCAGTTCTTC. Its protein is CASSLFRGNEQFF.

The chain employs TRBV7-3 and TRBJ2-1, with 7 bases fitting TRBD2. Germline V lookup: CDR1 SGHTA, CDR2 FQGTGA. The CDR3 has 14 amino acids. Trimming removed 8 bases from V and 8 bases from J; junction bases left unmatched: 12. DNA of the CDR3: TGTGCCAGCGGGGGGGAGGGCCTTAGGGATGAGCAGTTCTTC. It encodes CASGGEGLRDEQFF.

V and J are TRBV2 and TRBJ2-7; 10 bases fit TRBD2. The CDR3 length is 14 residues. Germline assignment: CDR1 SNHLY and CDR2 FYNNEI. Trimming took 4 bases from V and 2 from J; bases not matched to a gene: 2. The chain's CDR3 is CASSGTSGTYEQYF. CDR3 nucleotide sequence: TGTGCCAGCAGTGGGACTAGCGGTACCTACGAGCAGTACTTC.

The chain combines TRBV6-5 with TRBJ1-1; D perhaps matches TRBD1 (5 bases). The CDR3 has 14 residues. V shed 2 bases and J shed 3 bases, with 10 bases lying between them. Per the germline V gene, CDR1 is MNHEY and CDR2 is SVGAGI. DNA for the CDR3: TGTGCCAGCAGTTACGGGGCACGCGACACTGAAGCTTTCTTT. Translating gives CASSYGARDTEAFF.

On this clone itself: A read error may produce the germline difference seen at one junction end. The chain employs TRBV6-6 and TRBJ2-3; perhaps TRBD2 as D (5 bases). The CDR3 is 12 amino acids. The germline V gene encodes CDR1 MNHNY and CDR2 SVGAGI (reference sequence). This CDR3 is CASRGSIDTQYF. The CDR3 region has the DNA TGTGCCAGCAGGGGGAGCATAGATACGCAGTATTTT.

The J gene is TRBJ1-4, the V gene TRBV5-1; 7 positions match TRBD1. J gave up 6 bases and V 8 bases, and 10 bases lay outside the gene matches. Germline-derived CDR1 and CDR2 are SGHRS and YFSETQ. The CDR3 has 14 residues. The CDR3 sequence: CASRSGTAYEKLFF. DNA for the CDR3: TGCGCCAGTAGGTCCGGGACAGCTTATGAAAAACTGTTTTTT.

The chain has TRBV10-3 and TRBJ1-5; TRBD1 is a possible D gene (6 bases). The germline V gene has CDR1 ENHRY and CDR2 SYGVKD. V dropped 2 bases and J dropped 4 bases, with 15 bases sitting between them. CDR3 size: 16 residues. The CDR3 protein is CAISEVAQGTNQPQHF. The CDR3 DNA reads as TGTGCCATCAGTGAGGTTGCACAGGGAACGAATCAGCCCCAGCATTTT.

The V gene is TRBV9, the J gene TRBJ1-2; tentatively, D is TRBD1 (5 bases). Germline assignment: CDR1 SGDLS and CDR2 YYNGEE. V shed 0 bases and J shed 0 bases, with 9 bases lying between them. This CDR3 has 15 residues. The CDR3 sequence: CASSVVDSSNYGYTF. For the CDR3, the DNA is TGTGCCAGCAGCGTAGTAGACAGTTCTAACTATGGCTACACCTTC.

V usage is TRBV27 and J usage is TRBJ2-3; a possible D gene is TRBD1 (6 bases). Per germline, CDR1 MNHEY and CDR2 SMNVEV (reference sequence). The CDR3 covers 15 residues. V was cut by 6 bases and J by 0 bases, with 13 bases left in between. CDR3 nucleotides: TGTGCCAGCAGCCGTACCGGGACAAGCACAGATACGCAGTATTTT. Protein: CASSRTGTSTDTQYF.

The CDR3 sequence is CASSSKTGGFLFGYTF. CDR3 in DNA: TGTGCCAGCAGCTCAAAGACCGGCGGCTTTCTCTTCGGCTACACCTTC. The J gene is TRBJ1-2, the V gene TRBV7-2, with D uncertain. V was shortened by 4 bases and J by 8 bases, with 23 bases between the two germline ends. Germline V gene data show CDR1 as SGHTA and CDR2 as FQGNSA. The CDR3 loop spans 16 amino acids.

The count of this clone is one. The rearrangement links TRBV28 to TRBJ2-1; D might be TRBD1 (5 bases). Germline loops: CDR1 MDHEN, CDR2 SYDVKM. CDR3 length: 12 amino acids. V dropped 6 bases and J dropped 7 bases, with 10 bases sitting between them. CDR3 residues: CASRRRGNEQFF. In nucleotides, the CDR3 is TGTGCCAGCAGGCGTAGGGGAAATGAGCAGTTCTTC.

The rearrangement uses TRBV2 and TRBJ1-4; TRBD1 matches at 7 bases. V gave up 7 bases and J gave up 6 bases; unmatched junction bases: 5. The CDR3 totals 13 residues. Germline V gives CDR1 SNHLY, CDR2 FYNNEI. The CDR3 here is CASKGAGDEKLFF. The CDR3 DNA sequence: TGTGCCAGCAAGGGGGCCGGAGATGAAAAACTGTTTTTT.

The rearrangement links TRBV4-1 to TRBJ2-1, with 11 bases that match TRBD2. Germline V gives CDR1 MGHRA, CDR2 YSYEKL. After removal of 0 bases from V and 4 bases from J, the junction contained 11 bases not matched to a gene. The CDR3 runs to 19 residues. The CDR3 reads CASSQETYGTSGLYNEQFF. DNA of the CDR3: TGCGCCAGCAGCCAAGAGACTTACGGGACTAGCGGACTATACAATGAGCAGTTCTTC.

The chain uses TRBV15 and TRBJ1-5, with D possibly TRBD1 on 6 matching bases. The germline V gene encodes CDR1 LNHNV and CDR2 YYDKDF (reference sequence). V lost 5 bases, J lost 4 bases, and 12 bases lay in between. The CDR3 length is 14 residues. CDR3 loop: CATSSWDMNQPQHF. DNA for the CDR3: TGTGCCACCAGCTCCTGGGACATGAATCAGCCCCAGCATTTT.